One sample yielded the 2 T cell receptor beta chains listed below, sequenced in a study of blood T cell repertoires in COVID-19 (dated by TCRdb to the early 2020s). Libraries were prepared through the immunoSEQ multiplex PCR assay. The immuneACCESS repertoire file appears here via TCRdb, limited to in-frame rearrangements. These files lack a portion of the clones; in checked studies, under half of the deficit traces to unresolved V genes, and the cause of the others is not known. The sample includes about 60,000 clones, with approximately 79% observed a single time. The leading ten clones occupy approximately 12% of the sample. The sequenced sample consisted of peripheral blood. The source of these receptors is a human donor in a cohort sampled during active COVID-19.

V and J are TRBV7-8 and TRBJ2-4, with unresolved D. The V end was cut by 5 bases, the J end by 0 bases, with 17 bases between. The CDR3 runs 17 residues. Germline CDR1 SGHVS, CDR2 FQNEAQ. The CDR3 sequence is CASSAIPGPLAKNIQYF. In DNA form, the CDR3 reads TGTGCCAGCAGCGCCATTCCTGGGCCGTTAGCCAAAAACATTCAGTACTTC.

The gene calls are TRBV11-2 and TRBJ2-7, with D possibly matching TRBD2 (5 bases). This CDR3 is 15 amino acids long. The V and J ends lost 5 bases and 1 base respectively, with 15 bases between them. The germline V gene encodes CDR1 SGHAT and CDR2 FQNNGV. CDR3 in DNA: TGTGCCAGCAGCAGTACTAGTTTGGGATCCTACGAGCAGTACTTC. It translates to CASSSTSLGSYEQYF.